One and the same sample provided the 27 T cell receptor beta chains below, sequenced in a study of CD4 T cells in relation to SARS-CoV-2 and coronaviruses (dated by TCRdb to the early 2020s). CD4+ T cells from unexposed donors were collected before the COVID-19 pandemic (2011-2018). After roughly 11 days of culture, CD4+ T cells were isolated with the EasySep CD4+ T cell isolation kit. No cognate antigen is known for these TCRs. Library method: the immunoSEQ multiplex PCR assay. TCRdb limited this immuneACCESS table to in-frame rearrangements with V and J called. A share of clones is missing; checked studies link under half to unresolved V genes, and the rest is unexplained. In all, the sample holds roughly 28,000 clones, and 73% of those were seen once. Under 25% of the sample comes from the top ten. The material sequenced was CD4+ T cells from PBMCs, cultured in vitro. These receptors originate from a human donor in good health.

The rearrangement links TRBV5-1 to TRBJ2-7; TRBD1 matches at 10 bases. This CDR3 region has 14 residues. Germline CDR1 and CDR2: SGHRS and YFSETQ. Germline trimming cut 4 bases from V and 2 bases from J; bases unmatched to any gene: 3. This CDR3 is CASSRDRGPYEQYF. CDR3 nucleotides: TGCGCCAGCAGCAGGGACAGGGGCCCCTACGAGCAGTACTTC.

This sequence joins TRBV14 and TRBJ1-3; D is ambiguous. The CDR3 is made up of 14 amino acids. Deletions cut 3 bases from V and 0 bases from J, with 6 bases between. Per germline, CDR1 SGHDN and CDR2 FVKESK. CDR3: CASSQGNSGNTIYF. CDR3 sequence (DNA): TGTGCCAGCAGCCAGGGCAACTCTGGAAACACCATATATTTT.

This sequence joins TRBV3-1 (or the pseudogene TRBV3-2) and TRBJ2-5; D uncertain. This CDR3 region has 12 residues. Trimming removed 4 bases at V and 9 bases at J, with 12 bases between. CDR1 is LGHDT, CDR2 YNNKEL, per germline (reference sequence). DNA for the CDR3: TGTGCCAGCAGCCCAGGTGGCCGGCCCCAGTACTTC. Residues: CASSPGGRPQYF.

This clone showed up just a few times. V is TRBV3-1 (or the pseudogene TRBV3-2) and J is TRBJ2-5; D is uncertain. The CDR3 covers 14 residues. The ends were cut back, 1 base at V and 7 bases at J, with 13 bases in the middle. Germline CDR1 reads LGHDT; CDR2 reads YNNKEL (reference sequence). CDR3 DNA: TGTGCCAGCAGCCAAGCTCCATCCACCGGGACCCAGTACTTC. Translation: CASSQAPSTGTQYF.

Here the CDR3 reads CASSYYPADTQYF. The CDR3, as DNA: TGTGCCAGCAGTTATTACCCTGCAGATACGCAGTATTTT. The V and J genes are TRBV6-2 or TRBV6-3 and TRBJ2-3; D not resolved. Per the germline V gene, CDR1 is MNHEY and CDR2 is SVGEGT. The CDR3 sequence is 13 residues long. V shed 3 bases and J shed 4 bases, with 8 bases lying between them.

This clone has only one observation. This chain connects TRBV4-3 to TRBJ1-5; D perhaps matches TRBD1 (5 bases). V was cut by 0 bases and J by 2 bases, with 8 bases left in between. The CDR3 contains 15 residues. Germline V gene sequence: CDR1 LGHNA, CDR2 YSLEER. CDR3 protein: CASSQEIQGNQPQHF. The CDR3 bases are TGCGCCAGCAGCCAAGAGATACAGGGCAATCAGCCCCAGCATTTT.

J is TRBJ1-3 and V is TRBV10-3; TRBD1 matches 11 bases. CDR1 ENHRY and CDR2 SYGVKD come from the germline V gene. This CDR3 has 15 residues. Trimming removed 6 bases from V and 4 bases from J; junction bases left unmatched: 5. The CDR3 is CAISRDRGEGNTIYF. CDR3 DNA: TGTGCCATCAGCCGGGACAGGGGGGAAGGAAACACCATATATTTT.

The CDR3 is CASSLRATGNNEQFF. The CDR3, as DNA: TGCGCCAGCAGCCTTCGGGCCACGGGCAACAATGAGCAGTTCTTC. The gene calls are TRBV4-3 and TRBJ2-1; no clear D. The CDR3 is 15 residues long. The germline V and J ends were trimmed by 4 bases and 5 bases, with 15 bases remaining between them. Per the germline V gene, CDR1 is LGHNA and CDR2 is YSLEER.

V is TRBV7-9 and J is TRBJ1-1; D possibly corresponds to TRBD1 (5 bases). Looked up from germline, CDR1 is SEHNR and CDR2 is FQNEAQ (reference sequence). V lost 2 bases and J lost 1, with 14 bases in between. This CDR3 comprises 16 residues. CDR3 coding DNA: TGTGCCAGCAGCTTACCGGGACTGGGTGGGAACACTGAAGCTTTCTTT. Its protein product is CASSLPGLGGNTEAFF.

The chain uses TRBV19 and TRBJ2-7; TRBD2 matches at 10 bases. The CDR3 is 19 residues long. Germline loops: CDR1 LNHDA, CDR2 SQIVND (reference sequence). Unmatched junction bases numbered 16, after V lost 5 bases and J lost 0 bases. The CDR3 DNA sequence: TGTGCCAGTAGTCCTACTCTAGCGGGAGTTGGTCGGGGCTCCTACGAGCAGTACTTC. This gives the protein CASSPTLAGVGRGSYEQYF.

The chain has TRBV4-1 and TRBJ2-3; no clear D gene. The CDR3 runs 15 residues. V dropped 1 base and J dropped 6 bases, with 14 bases sitting between them. CDR1 is MGHRA and CDR2 is YSYEKL in the germline V gene. In nucleotides, the CDR3 is TGCGCCAGCAGCCAAGGAGGCTCGACTCGGGATACGCAGTATTTT. It specifies CASSQGGSTRDTQYF.

The genes are TRBV24-1 and TRBJ1-6; TRBD1 agrees at 7 bases. Germline values: CDR1 KGHDR, CDR2 SFDVKD. This CDR3 has 20 amino acids. Unmatched junction bases numbered 13, after V lost 0 bases and J lost 3 bases. Here the CDR3 reads CATSDLPRTGRLSYNSPLHF. In DNA form, the CDR3 reads TGTGCCACCAGTGATTTGCCCCGGACAGGTCGGCTGAGCTATAATTCACCCCTCCACTTT.

CDR3 residues: CASSPGANTEAFF. Here the CDR3 DNA reads TGTGCCAGCAGCCCGGGGGCGAACACTGAAGCTTTCTTT. This chain links TRBV7-3 with TRBJ1-1; TRBD1 might be the D (6 bases). The CDR3 loop spans 13 amino acids. The V end lost 5 bases, the J end lost 1 base, and 8 bases lay between the germline ends. The V gene's germline CDR1 is SGHTA and CDR2 FQGTGA.

This clone has only a few counts. This chain connects TRBV19 to TRBJ1-4, with D perhaps matching TRBD1 (6 bases). V was shortened by 5 bases and J by 7 bases, with 14 bases between the two germline ends. This CDR3 has 14 residues. CDR1 and CDR2 from the germline V gene are LNHDA and SQIVND (reference sequence). CDR3 coding DNA: TGTGCCAGTAGTCCAACAGGGAGCCTTGAAAAACTGTTTTTT. It codes for CASSPTGSLEKLFF.

V usage is TRBV12-3 or TRBV12-4 and J usage is TRBJ2-5; D uncertain. V was shortened by 5 bases and J by 0 bases, with 7 bases between the two germline ends. CDR3 length: 13 amino acids. In DNA, the CDR3 is TGTGCCAGCAGTGAACAGAACCAAGAGACCCAGTACTTC. Residues: CASSEQNQETQYF.

This rearrangement joins TRBV4-3 to TRBJ2-5, with a weak D call TRBD2 (6 bases). Trimming cost V 1 base and J 4 bases, with 13 bases left between them. The CDR3 extends over 15 amino acids. Germline loops: CDR1 LGHNA, CDR2 YSLEER. The CDR3 reads CASSQALATRETQYF. CDR3 DNA: TGCGCCAGCAGCCAAGCACTAGCCACCCGAGAGACCCAGTACTTC.

The chain is built from TRBV11-2 and TRBJ2-2, with 8 bases identical to TRBD2. V trimming: 5 bases; J trimming: 3 bases; junction bases outside the gene matches: 14. The CDR3 spans 18 residues. Germline CDR1 is SGHAT and CDR2 is FQNNGV. The CDR3 loop reads CASSHGGLDATDTGELFF. CDR3 DNA sequence: TGTGCCAGCAGCCACGGGGGACTAGACGCGACGGACACCGGGGAGCTGTTTTTT.

The J gene is TRBJ1-4, the V gene TRBV15; the D gene is possibly TRBD1 (5 bases). Trimming removed 3 bases at V and 10 bases at J, with 24 bases between. Germline CDR1 and CDR2: LNHNV and YYDKDF (reference sequence). This CDR3 is built from 17 residues. The CDR3 DNA reads as TGTGCCACCAGCAGCAATGCAATTGGCAGGGCCGGAGCAAAACTGTTTTTT. Its translation: CATSSNAIGRAGAKLFF. The full variable domain, rest sourced from reference TRBV15 and TRBJ1-4, is DAMVIQNPRYQVTQFGKPVTLSCSQTLNHNVMYWYQQKSSQAPKLLFHYYDKDFNNEADTPDNFQSRRPNTSFCFLDIRSPGLGDTAMYLCATSSNAIGRAGAKLFFGSGTQLSVL.

The chain carries TRBV7-9 and TRBJ2-5; D remains ambiguous. Germline V gives CDR1 SEHNR, CDR2 FQNEAQ (reference sequence). The CDR3 covers 15 residues. V lost 4 bases and J lost 4, with 16 bases in between. CDR3 sequence (DNA): TGTGCCAGCAGCTCCTGGAGAGCGAGTGGAGAGACCCAGTACTTC. Protein sequence: CASSSWRASGETQYF.

The chain employs TRBV11-3 and TRBJ2-5; D is unresolved. Germline V gives CDR1 SGHNT, CDR2 YENEEA. Trimming removed 0 bases at V and 4 bases at J, with 6 bases between. The CDR3 is 13 amino acids. The DNA of the CDR3 is TGTGCCAGCAGCTTAGATGGCAGAGAGACCCAGTACTTC. Translation gives CASSLDGRETQYF.

CDR3 amino acids: CASSQEGGSITYNSPLHF. The CDR3 DNA reads as TGTGCCAGCAGCCAAGAGGGGGGGTCCATCACTTATAATTCACCCCTCCACTTT. V and J are TRBV4-2 and TRBJ1-6, with a weak D call TRBD1 (5 bases). The CDR3 is 18 residues long. The germline V and J ends were trimmed by 0 bases and 4 bases, with 16 bases remaining between them. The germline V gene encodes CDR1 LGHNA and CDR2 YNFKEQ.

The chain uses TRBV5-5 and TRBJ2-3, with unresolved D. The germline gives CDR1 SGHKS, CDR2 YYEKEE (reference sequence). V lost 2 bases to trimming and J lost 5 bases, with 15 bases between them. The CDR3 sequence is 15 residues long. The CDR3 reads CASSLTPYIQDTQYF. CDR3 nucleotides: TGTGCCAGCAGCTTAACCCCGTACATTCAAGATACGCAGTATTTT.

The chain joins TRBV2 to TRBJ2-7; TRBD2 might be the D (5 bases). The CDR3 is 13 residues long. Trimming removed 2 bases from V and 7 bases from J, with 12 bases in between. Germline CDR1 is SNHLY and CDR2 is FYNNEI. CDR3 in amino acids: CASSESRAGEQYF. The CDR3 nucleotides read TGTGCCAGCAGTGAATCGAGGGCGGGTGAGCAGTACTTC.

This rearrangement joins TRBV19 to TRBJ1-5, with 10 bases that match TRBD1. The trim removed 3 bases at V and 5 bases at J, leaving 4 bases unmatched. Germline lookup yields CDR1 LNHDA and CDR2 SQIVND (reference sequence). The CDR3 has 15 residues. Here the CDR3 reads CASSIWDRGYQPQHF. CDR3 in DNA: TGTGCCAGTAGTATTTGGGACAGGGGTTATCAGCCCCAGCATTTT.

The CDR3 DNA reads as TGTGCCAGCAGCTTGATCGTCGCTAGCGGGAGGGCCGCGACAGATACGCAGTATTTT. Protein sequence: CASSLIVASGRAATDTQYF. V usage is TRBV5-6 and J usage is TRBJ2-3; 12 bases are shared with TRBD2. This CDR3 is 19 amino acids long. The V and J ends lost 1 base and 3 bases, in that order; junction bases with no gene match: 12. CDR1 is SGHDT, CDR2 YYEEEE, per germline.

This clone was seen only once. The chain uses TRBV30 and TRBJ2-5; TRBD1 is a possible D gene (7 bases). This CDR3 contains 13 residues. The germline CDR1 and CDR2 sequences are GTSNPN and SVGIG (reference sequence). With 2 bases removed from V and 4 bases from J, the gap between germline ends came to 11 bases. Here the CDR3 DNA reads TGTGCCTGGAGTCGACAGGGAGGAGAGACCCAGTACTTC. This sequence encodes CAWSRQGGETQYF.

CDR3 bases: TGTGCCAGCAGTTACTCGGGGGGCTATGGCTACACCTTC. It encodes CASSYSGGYGYTF. The chain employs TRBV6-5 and TRBJ1-2; the D gene is possibly TRBD1 (5 bases). CDR3 length: 13 amino acids. Trimming shortened V by 0 bases and J by 4 bases, and 6 bases separated the two germline ends. Germline V gene lookup returns CDR1 MNHEY and CDR2 SVGAGI.